This T cell receptor beta chain was sequenced in a study of radiation and T cells in renal cell carcinoma. The method was immunoSEQ multiplex PCR; TCRdb's version includes in-frame clones alone and lacks a portion of them. The sample has 65,000 or so clones; 60% to 85% are singletons. Losses at the gene ends were 4 bases for V and 8 bases for J; bases not matched to a gene: 10. Germline loops: CDR1 SGHTA, CDR2 FQGNSA. This CDR3 spans 14 amino acids. As to time point: blood 4 weeks post-SBRT, at nephrectomy. Treatment indicated: 15 Gy SBRT to primary tumor, nephrectomy 4 weeks later. Nephrectomy followed 15 Gy stereotactic body radiation by 4 weeks. Serial blood draws occurred at baseline and 2 and 4 weeks post-SBRT. This clone was seen only a few times.

The sequence derives from a man aged 55 to 70 with renal cell carcinoma. V is TRBV7-2 and J is TRBJ1-2; the match to TRBD1 covers 7 bases. Here the sequenced sample was blood, taken from a patient whose treatment included radiotherapy and nephrectomy. The CDR3 nucleotides are TGTGCCAGCAGCTATCTAACAGGGGCGGGAGGCTACACCTTC. Its translation: CASSYLTGAGGYTF.